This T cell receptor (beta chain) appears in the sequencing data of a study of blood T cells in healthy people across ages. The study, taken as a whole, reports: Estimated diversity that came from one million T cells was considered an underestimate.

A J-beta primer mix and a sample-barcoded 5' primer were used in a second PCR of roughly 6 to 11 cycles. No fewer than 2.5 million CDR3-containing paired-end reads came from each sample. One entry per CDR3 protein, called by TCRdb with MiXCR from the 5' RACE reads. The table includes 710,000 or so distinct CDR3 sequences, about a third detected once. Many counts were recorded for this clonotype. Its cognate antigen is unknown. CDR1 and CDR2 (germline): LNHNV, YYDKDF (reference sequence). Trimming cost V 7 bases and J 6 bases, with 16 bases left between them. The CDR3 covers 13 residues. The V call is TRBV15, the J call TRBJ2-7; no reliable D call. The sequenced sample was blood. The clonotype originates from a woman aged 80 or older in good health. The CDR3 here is CATTFAPQREQYF. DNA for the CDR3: TGTGCCACCACTTTCGCCCCACAGCGCGAGCAGTACTTC.